The clone carrying this T cell receptor beta chain was detected only a few times. The data were taken from a study of human T cells and chemical hapten exposure. The CDR3 is 14 residues long. V lost 1 base, J lost 3 bases, and 12 bases lay in between. Germline loops: CDR1 DFQATT, CDR2 SNEGSKA (reference sequence). TCRdb re-analysed the RACE reads in MiXCR, keeping a single row per CDR3 protein. The sample includes some 330,000 distinct CDR3 sequences, approximately 5% seen only once; the top ten take less than 9%. Sample time point: pre-sensitization, week 0. Sample treatment: therapeutic diphenylcyclopropenone sensitization with weekly scalp DPC.

The chain carries TRBV20-1 and TRBJ1-1; D may be TRBD1 (5 bases). This clonotype was sampled from a woman between 18 and 29 years old with alopecia areata. Some clones in this sample may be carry-over from other donors' samples. Sequencing was performed on whole blood, taken in connection with sensitization to the hapten diphenylcyclopropenone (DPC). CDR3 DNA sequence: TGCAGTGCTAGAGCGTCCGGGACGGACACTGAAGCTTTCTTT. Translating gives CSARASGTDTEAFF.